This passage covers 21 T cell receptor beta chains from one sample sequenced in a study of blood T cell repertoires in COVID-19. The method was immunoSEQ multiplex PCR; TCRdb's version includes in-frame clones alone and lacks a portion of them. The repertoire holds about 410,000 clones, with 86% as singletons. The sample consisted of peripheral blood. The receptors shown here come from a woman in her twenties or thirties with active or convalescent COVID-19.

This chain connects TRBV2 to TRBJ2-5, with D maybe TRBD1 (6 bases). Trimming removed 8 bases from V and 5 bases from J, with 18 bases in between. Germline V lookup: CDR1 SNHLY, CDR2 FYNNEI. CDR3 length: 14 amino acids. The CDR3 reads CASGQGHSGETQYF. DNA of the CDR3: TGTGCCAGCGGCCAGGGACATTCGGGGGAGACCCAGTACTTC.

This chain links TRBV9 with TRBJ2-7, with D uncertain. The CDR3 has 15 amino acids. Germline-derived CDR1 and CDR2 are SGDLS and YYNGEE. The germline V and J ends were trimmed by 4 bases and 1 base, with 15 bases remaining between them. The CDR3 region has the DNA TGTGCCAGCAGCCCATACTCCTCAGGTTCCTACGAGCAGTACTTC. This codes for CASSPYSSGSYEQYF.

The J gene is TRBJ1-5, the V gene TRBV12-3 or TRBV12-4; no definite D call. The CDR3 totals 12 residues. Trimming stripped 5 bases from V and 4 bases from J, with 6 bases between. The CDR3 region is CASSLTNQPQHF. DNA of the CDR3: TGTGCCAGCAGTCTCACAAATCAGCCCCAGCATTTT.

V gene TRBV27 combines with J gene TRBJ1-2, with 7 positions matching TRBD1. This CDR3 is built from 14 residues. Germline V gives CDR1 MNHEY, CDR2 SMNVEV (reference sequence). V gave up 5 bases and J gave up 1 base; unmatched junction bases: 4. The CDR3 DNA sequence: TGTGCCAGCAGTACGGACAGGTTTAACTATGGCTACACCTTC. Protein: CASSTDRFNYGYTF.

V and J are TRBV2 and TRBJ2-7; D is possibly TRBD2 (5 bases). V was shortened by 10 bases and J by 0 bases, with 10 bases between the two germline ends. CDR3 length equals 12 residues. Per the germline V gene, CDR1 is SNHLY and CDR2 is FYNNEI. The CDR3 here is CATGVSSYEQYF. The CDR3, as DNA: TGTGCCACCGGGGTTAGCTCCTACGAGCAGTACTTC.

This chain uses TRBV28 with TRBJ1-4; D may be TRBD1 (6 bases). Germline V CDR1 and CDR2: MDHEN, SYDVKM. CDR3 length equals 18 residues. The V end lost 7 bases, the J end lost 2 bases, and 23 bases lay between the germline ends. The CDR3 DNA follows: TGTGCCAGCACTATTGGAGGGGGGGAGTGGGGCACTAATGAAAAACTGTTTTTT. Encoded protein: CASTIGGGEWGTNEKLFF.

The chain combines TRBV5-8 with TRBJ2-5, with 10 bases identical to TRBD2. This CDR3 has 18 amino acids. The ends lost 4 bases at V and 3 bases at J; junction bases unmatched: 15. Germline V lookup: CDR1 SGHTS, CDR2 YDEGEE. The CDR3 loop reads CASSPSPSGGLPKETQYF. In nucleotides, the CDR3 is TGTGCCAGCAGCCCGAGCCCTAGCGGGGGCCTGCCCAAAGAGACCCAGTACTTC.

The CDR3 region has the DNA TGTGCCAGCCGAGCCCGGGAGCTACAGCCCCAGCATTTT. This encodes CASRARELQPQHF. The rearrangement joins TRBV2 to TRBJ1-5; D uncertain. The V gene lost 8 bases and the J gene lost 7 bases, with 15 bases spanning the gap. The germline V gene has CDR1 SNHLY and CDR2 FYNNEI. This CDR3 has 13 amino acids.

The V call is TRBV10-1, the J call TRBJ1-1, with TRBD1 matching over 9 bases. V was pared by 6 bases and J by 1 base, with 6 bases of the junction left unmatched. This CDR3 contains 15 residues. Germline V gene sequence: CDR1 WNHNN, CDR2 SYGVQD (reference sequence). The CDR3: CASSRTGVGNTEAFF. CDR3 bases: TGCGCCAGCAGCCGGACAGGGGTTGGGAACACTGAAGCTTTCTTT.

This clone occurred once. The genes are TRBV2 and TRBJ2-1; D may be TRBD1 (6 bases). Germline assignment: CDR1 SNHLY and CDR2 FYNNEI. CDR3 length: 12 amino acids. V lost 4 bases to trimming and J lost 6 bases, with 7 bases between them. This CDR3 reads CASSVRGNEQFF. In nucleotides, the CDR3 is TGTGCCAGCAGTGTCAGGGGCAATGAGCAGTTCTTC.

The chain joins TRBV6-5 to TRBJ2-1, with 10 bases lining up with TRBD2. J gave up 4 bases and V 5 bases, and 5 bases lay outside the gene matches. The germline V gene has CDR1 MNHEY and CDR2 SVGAGI. The CDR3 spans 15 residues. The CDR3 reads CASSISGGEYNEQFF. The CDR3, as DNA: TGTGCCAGCAGTATAAGCGGGGGGGAGTACAATGAGCAGTTCTTC.

V usage is TRBV10-3 and J usage is TRBJ2-3; 10 bases line up with TRBD2. Per the germline V gene, CDR1 is ENHRY and CDR2 is SYGVKD. This CDR3 comprises 15 residues. Losses at the gene ends were 10 bases for V and 1 base for J; bases not matched to a gene: 8. DNA for the CDR3: TGTGCCACCGGGGAGCGGGAGGGCGGCACAGATACGCAGTATTTT. Protein product: CATGEREGGTDTQYF.

This clone was recorded only once. This rearrangement joins TRBV15 to TRBJ1-1, with a possible D match to TRBD1 (5 bases). V lost 0 bases to trimming and J lost 2 bases, with 16 bases between them. The CDR3 is made up of 17 amino acids. CDR1 is LNHNV and CDR2 is YYDKDF in the germline V gene (reference sequence). The CDR3 is CATSRDRSGASNTEAFF. The CDR3 DNA sequence: TGTGCCACCAGCAGAGATCGTAGCGGGGCCAGCAACACTGAAGCTTTCTTT.

The CDR3 here is CASTLQGVGSGNTIYF. As DNA, the CDR3 is TGTGCCAGCACCCTACAGGGTGTAGGTTCTGGAAACACCATATATTTT. The genes are TRBV7-6 and TRBJ1-3; weak D call: TRBD1 (6 bases). The CDR3 spans 16 residues. V lost 7 bases and J 1 base, leaving 17 bases between the germline ends. Looked up from germline, CDR1 is SGHVS and CDR2 is FNYEAQ.

In this sample, this clone turned up once. The V and J genes are TRBV14 and TRBJ1-5; D is ambiguous. V lost 4 bases to trimming and J lost 6 bases, with 10 bases between them. CDR3 size: 13 residues. Germline V gives CDR1 SGHDN, CDR2 FVKESK. CDR3 sequence reads: CASSPGGFQPQHF. In nucleotides, the CDR3 is TGTGCCAGCAGCCCAGGTGGGTTTCAGCCCCAGCATTTT.

The V call is TRBV27, the J call TRBJ2-1, with TRBD2 matching 7 bases. J lost 1 base, V lost 5 bases, and 2 bases had no gene match. The germline gives CDR1 MNHEY, CDR2 SMNVEV (reference sequence). The CDR3 is made up of 14 amino acids. CDR3 residues: CASSRRGSYNEQFF. The CDR3 bases are TGTGCCAGCAGTAGGCGGGGGTCCTACAATGAGCAGTTCTTC.

The V call is TRBV18, the J call TRBJ1-2; 7 nucleotides agree with TRBD1. The CDR3 totals 13 residues. Trimming at V came to 6 bases and at J to 6 bases, leaving 7 bases not matched to a gene. Germline V gene data show CDR1 as KGHSH and CDR2 as LQKENI. DNA for the CDR3: TGTGCCAGCTCTCGACAGGGTATCGATGGCTACACCTTC. This encodes CASSRQGIDGYTF.

The chain is built from TRBV6-5 and TRBJ1-4; D ambiguous. With 5 bases removed from V and 0 bases from J, the gap between germline ends came to 10 bases. The CDR3 length is 15 residues. The V gene's germline CDR1 is MNHEY and CDR2 SVGAGI. In DNA form, the CDR3 reads TGTGCCAGCAGTCCCCGGGTAGCAACTAATGAAAAACTGTTTTTT. Its translation is CASSPRVATNEKLFF.

V usage is TRBV5-1 and J usage is TRBJ1-5, with 9 bases identical to TRBD1. Looked up from germline, CDR1 is SGHRS and CDR2 is YFSETQ. J was trimmed by 2 bases and V by 10 bases; bases with no gene match: 10. The CDR3 consists of 15 residues. Here the CDR3 reads CAGIDRGCCNQPQHF. The CDR3, as DNA: TGCGCCGGCATTGACAGGGGGTGCTGCAATCAGCCCCAGCATTTT.

The rearrangement joins TRBV9 to TRBJ1-3, with 9 bases aligning to TRBD1. The V and J ends lost 0 bases and 1 base, in that order; junction bases with no gene match: 8. Germline V lookup: CDR1 SGDLS, CDR2 YYNGEE. The CDR3 runs to 18 residues. The DNA for the CDR3 is TGTGCCAGCAGCGTAGGTTGGACAGGGGTCTCTTCTGGAAACACCATATATTTT. Translation gives CASSVGWTGVSSGNTIYF.

The V gene is TRBV18, the J gene TRBJ2-5; 12 nucleotides line up with TRBD2. This CDR3 is built from 20 residues. CDR1 is KGHSH, CDR2 LQKENI, per germline. J was trimmed by 5 bases and V by 3 bases; bases with no gene match: 19. This chain's CDR3 is CASSPLPGLAGPPEGETQYF. The CDR3 DNA follows: TGTGCCAGCTCACCTCTACCTGGACTAGCGGGACCACCCGAGGGGGAGACCCAGTACTTC.